This entry lists 20 T cell receptor beta chains sequenced from one sample in a study of CD8 T cells in Susac syndrome. RNA was extracted with the RNeasy kit, and a quantity of roughly 0.45 to 1 ug was reverse transcribed using random hexamers. TCRdb re-called the immunoSEQ multiplex PCR reads with MiXCR, one entry per CDR3 protein. This sample has more than 70,000 distinct CDR3 sequences, with roughly 94% found just once. Sequences were obtained from CD8+ T cells from PBMCs. These receptors all stem from a human donor with Susac syndrome.

The CDR3 DNA is TGTGCCAGCTCACCGCCCGACAGGCCCTATGGCTACACCTTC. Translation gives CASSPPDRPYGYTF. The chain carries TRBV18 and TRBJ1-2; D is possibly TRBD1 (6 bases). CDR1 KGHSH and CDR2 LQKENI come from the germline V gene. Trimming removed 3 bases at V and 4 bases at J, with 12 bases between. The CDR3 is made up of 14 amino acids.

J is TRBJ2-7 and V is TRBV2; D call uncertain. CDR1 SNHLY and CDR2 FYNNEI come from the germline V gene. This CDR3 spans 12 amino acids. V shed 4 bases and J shed 7 bases, with 11 bases lying between them. As DNA, the CDR3 is TGTGCCAGCAGTGCCAGGCTGGGGGAGCAGTACTTC. It specifies CASSARLGEQYF.

This sequence joins TRBV28 and TRBJ1-2; the D gene is possibly TRBD1 (5 bases). The CDR3 runs to 13 residues. Trimming left V 3 bases short and J 7 bases short, with 12 bases between. CDR1 is MDHEN, CDR2 SYDVKM, per germline. This chain's CDR3 is CASSFRQGIGYTF. CDR3 bases: TGTGCCAGCAGTTTTCGGCAGGGAATTGGCTACACCTTC.

This clonotype was picked up a small number of times. This chain joins TRBV7-8 and TRBJ1-1; D not resolved. The CDR3 spans 12 residues. The germline V and J ends were trimmed by 3 bases and 4 bases, with 6 bases remaining between them. Per the germline V gene, CDR1 is SGHVS and CDR2 is FQNEAQ. CDR3 coding DNA: TGTGCCAGCAGCTTGTCCCGCACTGAAGCTTTCTTT. As protein: CASSLSRTEAFF.

This chain links TRBV20-1 with TRBJ2-5; tentatively, D is TRBD2 (5 bases). CDR3 size: 14 residues. Trimming removed 4 bases from V and 4 bases from J, with 16 bases in between. Per the germline V gene, CDR1 is DFQATT and CDR2 is SNEGSKA (reference sequence). CDR3 residues: CSAIPPGFSETQYF. CDR3 DNA: TGCAGTGCTATACCTCCGGGATTTTCAGAGACCCAGTACTTC.

As DNA, the CDR3 is TGTGCCAGCACCCTAGGGCTTTTTTCTAGCAATCAGCCCCAGCATTTT. Its protein is CASTLGLFSSNQPQHF. V and J are TRBV6-2 or TRBV6-3 and TRBJ1-5; D call uncertain. Germline CDR1 reads MNHEY; CDR2 reads SVGEGT. Trimming pared 7 bases from V and 0 bases from J, leaving 16 bases between. The CDR3 runs 16 residues.

The count of this clonotype is one. V is TRBV9 and J is TRBJ2-6, with D unclear. Trimming removed 4 bases at V and 1 base at J, with 12 bases between. The CDR3 contains 16 residues. In germline, CDR1 is SGDLS, CDR2 YYNGEE. As DNA, the CDR3 is TGTGCCAGCAGCATAGGCCGCTCGTCTGGGGCCAACGTCCTGACTTTC. Translating gives CASSIGRSSGANVLTF.

V is TRBV5-1 and J is TRBJ2-7; the D gene is possibly TRBD1 (5 bases). V gave up 4 bases and J gave up 7 bases, with 9 bases separating them. Germline values: CDR1 SGHRS, CDR2 YFSETQ. The CDR3 sequence is 11 residues long. The CDR3 coding sequence is TGCGCCAGCAGCCTCCAGGGTGAGCAGTACTTC. This codes for CASSLQGEQYF.

This chain uses TRBV29-1 with TRBJ2-7; TRBD2 aligns across 7 bases. The CDR3 sequence is 12 residues long. CDR1 is SQVTM, CDR2 ANQGSEA, per germline. Trimming at V came to 3 bases and at J to 6 bases, leaving 5 bases not matched to a gene. This chain's CDR3 is CSVDQGGVEQYF. DNA of the CDR3: TGCAGCGTTGACCAGGGAGGGGTCGAGCAGTACTTC.

The J gene is TRBJ2-7, the V gene TRBV21-1; the table's D call of TRBD1 was not tested on the DNA. TRBV21-1 is a listed pseudogene. This CDR3 has 18 residues. This CDR3 reads CASSNRDKPPWLRYEQYF. DNA of the CDR3: TGTGCCAGCAGCAATCGGGACAAACCCCCTTGGTTAAGGTACGAGCAGTACTTC.

The chain joins TRBV20-1 to TRBJ2-1, with 11 positions matching TRBD2. V was pared by 3 bases and J by 10 bases, with 8 bases of the junction left unmatched. CDR3 length: 14 residues. The germline gives CDR1 DFQATT, CDR2 SNEGSKA (reference sequence). This CDR3 is CSASETSGVREQFF. For the CDR3, the DNA is TGCAGTGCTAGCGAGACTAGCGGGGTCAGGGAGCAGTTCTTC.

V gene TRBV6-5 combines with J gene TRBJ1-1; no clear D. Trimming pared 5 bases from V and 4 bases from J, leaving 17 bases between. The CDR3 runs to 15 residues. The germline V gene has CDR1 MNHEY and CDR2 SVGAGI. Here the CDR3 reads CASSHYRTDGTEAFF. The DNA of the CDR3 is TGTGCCAGCAGTCACTACCGGACGGACGGCACTGAAGCTTTCTTT.

V gene TRBV5-6 combines with J gene TRBJ2-7; 8 bases are a match to TRBD1. After removal of 10 bases from V and 5 bases from J, the junction contained 17 bases not matched to a gene. This CDR3 comprises 15 residues. Germline CDR1 SGHDT, CDR2 YYEEEE. The CDR3 coding sequence is TGTGCCTCACTCGCCCTGGGGCAGGGGGCCAACGAGCAGTACTTC. Amino acids: CASLALGQGANEQYF.

This clonotype was seen only once. The chain is built from TRBV11-2 and TRBJ2-5; D unresolved. From germline, CDR1 is SGHAT and CDR2 FQNNGV. V lost 2 bases to trimming and J lost 6 bases, with 10 bases between them. This CDR3 contains 13 residues. The CDR3 loop is CASSLTYGKTQYF. In DNA, the CDR3 is TGTGCCAGCAGCTTAACTTATGGCAAGACCCAGTACTTC.

This CDR3 reads CASSAGRLAGRWETQYF. The CDR3 DNA reads as TGTGCCAGCAGCGCTGGAAGACTAGCGGGACGTTGGGAGACCCAGTACTTC. V is TRBV7-2 and J is TRBJ2-5, with 11 positions matching TRBD2. CDR3 length: 17 amino acids. Germline V gene data show CDR1 as SGHTA and CDR2 as FQGNSA. The V segment lost 5 bases and the J segment 5 bases; nucleotides outside the gene matches: 13.

This chain uses TRBV4-1 with TRBJ1-2; D remains ambiguous. Germline CDR1 is MGHRA and CDR2 is YSYEKL. V was cut by 4 bases and J by 0 bases, with 9 bases left in between. The CDR3 loop spans 14 amino acids. The CDR3 protein is CASSPTTTNYGYTF. CDR3 DNA: TGCGCCAGCAGCCCGACCACGACTAACTATGGCTACACCTTC.

V is TRBV27 and J is TRBJ2-4; D unresolved. CDR3 length equals 13 residues. Trimming cost V 10 bases and J 2 bases, with 12 bases left between them. CDR1 is MNHEY, CDR2 SMNVEV, per germline (reference sequence). CDR3 sequence reads: CATQMGPKNIQYF. Here the CDR3 DNA reads TGTGCCACCCAGATGGGTCCCAAAAACATTCAGTACTTC.

The chain has TRBV27 and TRBJ1-2; D is undetermined. The CDR3 totals 11 residues. Germline V gene sequence: CDR1 MNHEY, CDR2 SMNVEV (reference sequence). V lost 6 bases and J 11 bases, leaving 13 bases between the germline ends. The CDR3 nucleotides are TGTGCCAGCAGCCCCAAGAAAGGATACACCTTC. Protein: CASSPKKGYTF.

In this sample, this clonotype turned up a few times. The chain combines TRBV28 with TRBJ1-1; 7 bases match TRBD1. Germline V gene lookup returns CDR1 MDHEN and CDR2 SYDVKM. Trimming took 2 bases from V and 0 from J; bases not matched to a gene: 0. The CDR3 has 14 amino acids. In nucleotides, the CDR3 is TGTGCCAGCAGTTTAACAGGGGTGAACACTGAAGCTTTCTTT. This codes for CASSLTGVNTEAFF.

This clonotype showed up just once. The chain couples TRBV9 to TRBJ2-7; no definite D call. The germline gives CDR1 SGDLS, CDR2 YYNGEE. Trimming took 4 bases from V and 7 from J, leaving 18 bases between them. The CDR3 length is 14 residues. CDR3 amino acids: CASSPNRPGVEQYF. The CDR3 DNA reads as TGTGCCAGCAGCCCTAACCGACCGGGCGTAGAGCAGTACTTC.